This entry lists 23 T cell receptor beta chains sequenced from one sample in a study of high-grade serous ovarian cancer treatment subgroups. Tumor samples were taken before definitive surgery or chemotherapy. The protocol was immunoSEQ multiplex PCR, while the TCRdb copy is restricted to in-frame clones and leaves out a portion. The sample contains approximately 36,000 clones, approximately 81% of which appear only once. What was sequenced was tumor tissue. The receptors shown here come from a human donor with high-grade serous ovarian cancer.

This rearrangement joins TRBV6-4 to TRBJ2-7; the match to TRBD2 covers 7 bases. CDR3 length equals 15 residues. V lost 2 bases to trimming and J lost 3 bases; unmatched junction nucleotides: 7. Germline V gives CDR1 MRHNA, CDR2 SNTAGT. CDR3 amino acids: CASSDGAGPFYEQYF. Written as DNA, the CDR3 is TGTGCCAGCAGTGACGGAGCGGGGCCCTTCTACGAGCAGTACTTC.

The chain joins TRBV5-4 to TRBJ2-5, with D perhaps matching TRBD1 or TRBD2 (7 bases each). Trimming pared 0 bases from V and 5 bases from J, leaving 17 bases between. Germline values: CDR1 SGHNT, CDR2 YYREEE (reference sequence). This CDR3 has 16 residues. Here the CDR3 DNA reads TGTGCCAGCAGCTTGGCCCAGGGGGGGTTCCGGGAGACCCAGTACTTC. Amino acid sequence: CASSLAQGGFRETQYF.

This clone was observed a handful of times. The CDR3 DNA is TGTGCCAGCAGCTTAGTGCGGGATCCTGCCTACGAGCAGTACTTC. Encoded protein: CASSLVRDPAYEQYF. The rearrangement links TRBV7-8 to TRBJ2-7, with a possible D match to TRBD2 (6 bases). This CDR3 region has 15 residues. Between the trimmed V and J ends, which lost 1 base and 2 bases, there was a span of 12 bases. The germline gives CDR1 SGHVS, CDR2 FQNEAQ.

This rearrangement joins TRBV12-5 to TRBJ2-7, with 12 bases matching TRBD2. V trimming: 4 bases; J trimming: 3 bases; junction bases outside the gene matches: 4. From germline, CDR1 is LGHNT and CDR2 FRNRAP. The CDR3 loop spans 15 amino acids. CDR3 residues: CASGSGLAGDYEQYF. The CDR3, as DNA: TGTGCTAGTGGTTCGGGACTAGCGGGCGACTACGAGCAGTACTTC.

This clone is a singleton in its sample. The chain combines TRBV29-1 with TRBJ2-5; D possibly corresponds to TRBD2 (5 bases). Deletions cut 5 bases from V and 5 bases from J, with 15 bases between. This CDR3 is 13 amino acids long. Germline CDR1 SQVTM, CDR2 ANQGSEA. This chain's CDR3 is CSVSRVARETQYF. The CDR3 DNA is TGCAGCGTTTCCCGGGTAGCGCGCGAGACCCAGTACTTC.

CDR3 sequence reads: CASSQGGSGHEQYF. In DNA, the CDR3 is TGCGCCAGCAGCCAAGGGGGATCGGGGCACGAGCAGTACTTC. The genes are TRBV4-1 and TRBJ2-7; TRBD1 or TRBD2 may be the D gene (5 bases each). Trimming left V 1 base short and J 5 bases short, with 12 bases between. Germline V CDR1 and CDR2: MGHRA, YSYEKL. This CDR3 region has 14 residues.

The rearrangement uses TRBV15 and TRBJ2-2, with 8 bases identical to TRBD1. Trimming at V came to 6 bases and at J to 4 bases, leaving 7 bases not matched to a gene. The CDR3 sequence is 15 residues long. CDR1 is LNHNV and CDR2 is YYDKDF in the germline V gene (reference sequence). CDR3 protein: CATRPSDRATGELFF. In DNA, the CDR3 is TGTGCCACCAGACCTTCGGACAGGGCCACCGGGGAGCTGTTTTTT.

A few counts support this clone. This sequence joins TRBV28 and TRBJ1-3; unclear D gene. The V and J ends lost 3 bases and 6 bases respectively, with 12 bases between them. The CDR3 covers 14 residues. Per germline, CDR1 MDHEN and CDR2 SYDVKM. CDR3 nucleotides: TGTGCCAGCAGTTTTGGGGAGCCTGAAAACACCATATATTTT. Amino acid sequence: CASSFGEPENTIYF.

The chain links TRBV27 to TRBJ2-3; 12 bases match TRBD1. CDR3 length: 18 residues. Trimming cost V 6 bases and J 4 bases; bases outside gene matches: 14. Germline CDR1 is MNHEY and CDR2 is SMNVEV (reference sequence). The CDR3 loop reads CASSTGTGGANRADTQYF. The CDR3, as DNA: TGTGCCAGCAGCACCGGGACAGGGGGCGCGAATAGGGCAGATACGCAGTATTTT.

This chain uses TRBV11-2 with TRBJ2-3, with unresolved D. Trimming took 5 bases from V and 3 from J, leaving 9 bases between them. Per germline, CDR1 SGHAT and CDR2 FQNNGV. The CDR3 extends over 13 amino acids. The CDR3 DNA follows: TGTGCCAGCAGCCGATTGGTAACAGATACGCAGTATTTT. It encodes CASSRLVTDTQYF. Looking up the rest from reference TRBV11-2 and TRBJ2-3 gives the full variable domain: EAGVAQSPRYKIIEKRQSVAFWCNPISGHATLYWYQQILGQGPKLLIQFQNNGVVDDSQLPKDRFSAERLKGVDSTLKIQPAKLEDSAVYLCASSRLVTDTQYFGPGTRLTVL.

The rearrangement links TRBV5-4 to TRBJ1-1; maybe TRBD1 (5 bases). CDR1 SGHNT and CDR2 YYREEE come from the germline V gene (reference sequence). V was pared by 2 bases and J by 1 base, with 9 bases between. This CDR3 comprises 14 residues. CDR3 region: CASSFGGTNTEAFF. The CDR3 nucleotides are TGTGCCAGCAGCTTCGGGGGGACGAACACTGAAGCTTTCTTT.

A few counts support this clone. The genes are TRBV5-3 and TRBJ2-4; D remains ambiguous. TRBV5-3 is noted as an ORF with a role that remains uncertain. The CDR3 is 14 residues long. V lost 5 bases and J 0 bases, leaving 9 bases between the germline ends. The chain's CDR3 is CARRYWTAKNIQYF. In nucleotides, the CDR3 is TGTGCCAGAAGATATTGGACAGCCAAAAACATTCAGTACTTC.

The CDR3 spells CASTPTPGHYEKLFF. CDR3 in DNA: TGTGCCAGCACTCCCACCCCGGGACACTATGAAAAACTGTTTTTT. V usage is TRBV6-5 and J usage is TRBJ1-4; D is perhaps TRBD1 (6 bases). Germline loops: CDR1 MNHEY, CDR2 SVGAGI. V lost 7 bases and J lost 6, with 18 bases in between. The CDR3 consists of 15 residues.

This chain uses TRBV10-2 with TRBJ2-1, with TRBD2 identical over 8 bases. Germline assignment: CDR1 WSHSY and CDR2 SAAADI. This CDR3 has 14 residues. Trimming at V came to 6 bases and at J to 7 bases, leaving 8 bases not matched to a gene. CDR3 sequence reads: CASSPGGDPNEQFF. For the CDR3, the DNA is TGCGCCAGCAGCCCCGGGGGGGACCCAAATGAGCAGTTCTTC.

The V gene is TRBV4-1, the J gene TRBJ2-7; 12 nucleotides line up with TRBD2. V shed 4 bases, J shed 3 bases, and the junction held 10 bases outside the gene matches. CDR1 is MGHRA and CDR2 is YSYEKL in the germline V gene. The CDR3 runs to 17 residues. The CDR3: CASSLRTSGEEVYEQYF. In DNA form, the CDR3 reads TGCGCCAGCAGCCTTCGGACTAGCGGGGAGGAGGTCTACGAGCAGTACTTC.

The rearrangement uses TRBV18 and TRBJ2-1, with 11 nucleotides matching TRBD2. Looked up from germline, CDR1 is KGHSH and CDR2 is LQKENI. The CDR3 is 16 residues long. V gave up 3 bases and J gave up 7 bases; unmatched junction bases: 8. The chain's CDR3 is CASSPTVRTSGNEQFF. The CDR3 nucleotides are TGTGCCAGCTCACCGACCGTGAGGACTAGCGGGAATGAGCAGTTCTTC.

This clone was seen a single time. The CDR3 DNA sequence: TGTGCCAGCAGCCAAGAAATACCGGGACCCGGCACCGGGGAGCTGTTTTTT. Amino acids: CASSQEIPGPGTGELFF. The chain uses TRBV14 and TRBJ2-2; D assignment may be TRBD1 or TRBD2 (5 bases each). CDR3 length equals 17 residues. Trimming left V 0 bases short and J 4 bases short, with 15 bases between. Germline CDR1 reads SGHDN; CDR2 reads FVKESK.

CDR3 in DNA: TGTGCCAGCAGTTCCCGCCGTAGGCTGCGAAGAGATACGCAGTATTTT. Protein product: CASSSRRRLRRDTQYF. The chain recombines TRBV28 with TRBJ2-3; D unclear. Germline CDR1 reads MDHEN; CDR2 reads SYDVKM. This CDR3 has 16 residues. Trimming cost V 4 bases and J 5 bases, with 19 bases left between them.

The chain has TRBV19 and TRBJ1-5, with D maybe TRBD1 (6 bases). V was trimmed by 7 bases and J by 0 bases, leaving 13 bases between them. The CDR3 runs to 15 residues. The germline V gene has CDR1 LNHDA and CDR2 SQIVND (reference sequence). The CDR3 DNA reads as TGTGCCAGTAATCCCGGGACATTTAGCAATCAGCCCCAGCATTTT. Translating gives CASNPGTFSNQPQHF.

The rearrangement joins TRBV15 to TRBJ2-7, with D maybe TRBD1 (5 bases). V was cut by 0 bases and J by 5 bases, with 14 bases left in between. Germline V lookup: CDR1 LNHNV, CDR2 YYDKDF (reference sequence). This CDR3 spans 15 amino acids. Here the CDR3 DNA reads TGTGCCACCAGCAGAGATATAGTCCAGGGCCACGAGCAGTACTTC. It translates to CATSRDIVQGHEQYF.

CDR3 bases: TGTGCCAGCAGTTTAGGAGCGGGAGGGGCCTACGAGCAGTACTTC. It codes for CASSLGAGGAYEQYF. V usage is TRBV27 and J usage is TRBJ2-7, with TRBD2 matching over 10 bases. V lost 2 bases, J lost 2 bases, and 3 bases stayed unmatched. Per germline, CDR1 MNHEY and CDR2 SMNVEV (reference sequence). The CDR3 covers 15 residues.

The chain links TRBV10-1 to TRBJ2-7; TRBD2 agrees at 12 bases. Germline V gene sequence: CDR1 WNHNN, CDR2 SYGVQD (reference sequence). This CDR3 spans 19 amino acids. Losses at the gene ends were 4 bases for V and 0 bases for J; bases not matched to a gene: 13. CDR3 amino acids: CASSVPGTSGFHLSYEQYF. The CDR3 region has the DNA TGCGCCAGCAGTGTACCCGGGACTAGCGGGTTCCATCTCTCCTACGAGCAGTACTTC.

V gene TRBV7-2 combines with J gene TRBJ1-2, with D possibly being TRBD1 (5 bases). Trimming removed 5 bases at V and 1 base at J, with 17 bases between. The CDR3 loop spans 16 amino acids. Germline V lookup: CDR1 SGHTA, CDR2 FQGNSA. The DNA of the CDR3 is TGTGCCAGCAGCCCGGGGGGGGAAAGGGGTAACTATGGCTACACCTTC. Protein: CASSPGGERGNYGYTF.